This is a list of T cell receptor beta chains from one sample in a study of T cell responses to AZD1222 COVID-19 vaccine. Profiled with immunoSEQ multiplex PCR; TCRdb holds only in-frame clones, not every one. Counted here are 90,000 to 120,000 clones, approximately 86% occurring once; the ten biggest clones make up 2.5% to 4%. Here the sequenced sample was peripheral blood, taken on day 0 of AZD1222 vaccination. These receptors were taken from an adult in good health. CDR3s include the opening cysteine and the closing phenylalanine or tryptophan. The D gene is left open where the match is weak. The size field is filled for only some rows; it gives once, few, many or a size class.

d_call: TRBD1
clone_size: NA
j_call: TRBJ1-5
v_call: TRBV10-3
cdr3_aa: CAISESAGTGEGQPQHF
cdr3_nt: TGTGCCATCAGTGAGTCCGCGGGGACAGGGGAGGGTCAGCCCCAGCATTTT

d_call: TRBD1
clone_size: NA
j_call: TRBJ2-1
v_call: TRBV11-2
cdr3_aa: CASSSQTGVDEQFF
cdr3_nt: TGTGCCAGCAGCTCACAGACAGGGGTAGATGAGCAGTTCTTC

d_call: TRBD1
clone_size: NA
j_call: TRBJ2-7
v_call: TRBV14
cdr3_aa: CASSQGGTDYEQYF
cdr3_nt: TGTGCCAGCAGCCAAGGGGGGACAGACTACGAGCAGTACTTC

d_call: NA
clone_size: NA
j_call: TRBJ1-6
v_call: TRBV30
cdr3_aa: CAWRPVYPGSPLHF
cdr3_nt: TGTGCCTGGAGGCCCGTCTATCCGGGTTCACCCCTCCACTTT

d_call: NA
clone_size: NA
j_call: TRBJ1-4
v_call: TRBV29-1
cdr3_aa: CSVAGDTNEKLFF
cdr3_nt: TGCAGCGTTGCAGGGGATACTAATGAAAAACTGTTTTTT

d_call: NA
clone_size: NA
j_call: TRBJ1-2
v_call: TRBV4-3
cdr3_aa: CASSQGRLTGYTF
cdr3_nt: TGCGCCAGCAGCCAAGGGCGACTGACTGGCTACACCTTC

d_call: TRBD1
clone_size: once
j_call: TRBJ2-7
v_call: TRBV2
cdr3_aa: CATSQGTGYEQYF
cdr3_nt: TGTGCCACCTCTCAGGGGACAGGGTACGAGCAGTACTTC

d_call: NA
clone_size: NA
j_call: TRBJ2-6
v_call: TRBV5-1
cdr3_aa: CASSFTSSGANVLTF
cdr3_nt: TGCGCCAGCAGCTTTACGAGTTCTGGGGCCAACGTCCTGACTTTC

d_call: NA
clone_size: NA
j_call: TRBJ2-7
v_call: TRBV14
cdr3_aa: CASSLTAQDEQYF
cdr3_nt: TGTGCCAGCAGCCTAACAGCGCAGGACGAGCAGTACTTC

d_call: NA
clone_size: NA
j_call: TRBJ2-2
v_call: TRBV18
cdr3_aa: CASSPSTPAGELFF
cdr3_nt: TGTGCCAGCTCACCATCAACTCCGGCCGGGGAGCTGTTTTTT

d_call: TRBD1
clone_size: NA
j_call: TRBJ2-7
v_call: TRBV7-3
cdr3_aa: CASSFGTGDTHEQYF
cdr3_nt: TGTGCCAGCAGCTTCGGGACAGGGGACACTCACGAGCAGTACTTC

d_call: NA
clone_size: NA
j_call: TRBJ2-2
v_call: TRBV14
cdr3_aa: CASSRDTAAGELFF
cdr3_nt: TGTGCCAGCAGCCGAGACACGGCAGCCGGGGAGCTGTTTTTT

d_call: NA
clone_size: NA
j_call: TRBJ1-1
v_call: TRBV7-3
cdr3_aa: CASKRGVNTEAFF
cdr3_nt: TGTGCCAGCAAGAGGGGAGTGAACACTGAAGCTTTCTTT

d_call: TRBD2
clone_size: NA
j_call: TRBJ2-3
v_call: TRBV18
cdr3_aa: CASSPTGLAGGRGPDTQYF
cdr3_nt: TGTGCCAGCTCACCAACAGGACTAGCGGGGGGGCGGGGCCCAGATACGCAGTATTTT

d_call: NA
clone_size: few
j_call: TRBJ2-7
v_call: TRBV3-1/TRBV3-2
cdr3_aa: CASSQVLGSYEQYF
cdr3_nt: TGTGCCAGCAGCCAAGTTCTGGGTTCCTACGAGCAGTACTTC

d_call: TRBD1
clone_size: once
j_call: TRBJ2-7
v_call: TRBV15
cdr3_aa: CATSREPGQGNEQYF
cdr3_nt: TGTGCCACCAGCAGAGAGCCGGGACAGGGGAACGAGCAGTACTTC

d_call: NA
clone_size: once
j_call: TRBJ1-2
v_call: TRBV2
cdr3_aa: CASRRTEPWTF
cdr3_nt: TGTGCCAGCAGAAGGACGGAGCCGTGGACCTTC

d_call: NA
clone_size: NA
j_call: TRBJ2-7
v_call: TRBV5-5
cdr3_aa: CASSFSLGFDEQYF
cdr3_nt: TGTGCCAGCAGCTTCAGTCTGGGTTTCGACGAGCAGTACTTC

d_call: NA
clone_size: NA
j_call: TRBJ2-7
v_call: TRBV4-1
cdr3_aa: CASSQSPGGAYEQYF
cdr3_nt: TGCGCCAGCAGCCAAAGTCCGGGGGGCGCCTACGAGCAGTACTTC

d_call: TRBD2
clone_size: NA
j_call: TRBJ2-7
v_call: TRBV18
cdr3_aa: CASSPPLAGGDADEQYF
cdr3_nt: TGTGCCAGCTCACCCCCCCTAGCGGGGGGCGACGCAGACGAGCAGTACTTC

d_call: NA
clone_size: NA
j_call: TRBJ2-1
v_call: TRBV6-5
cdr3_aa: CASSPGHGPYNEQFF
cdr3_nt: TGTGCCAGCAGCCCCGGACACGGGCCCTACAATGAGCAGTTCTTC

d_call: TRBD1
clone_size: few
j_call: TRBJ1-4
v_call: TRBV11-2
cdr3_aa: CASSPPTGEKLFF
cdr3_nt: TGTGCCAGCAGCCCTCCGACAGGGGAAAAACTGTTTTTT

d_call: NA
clone_size: NA
j_call: TRBJ1-1
v_call: TRBV11-3
cdr3_aa: CASSGHTNTEAFF
cdr3_nt: TGTGCCAGCAGCGGACACACAAACACTGAAGCTTTCTTT

d_call: NA
clone_size: NA
j_call: TRBJ2-3
v_call: TRBV7-3
cdr3_aa: CASSLTLSTDTQYF
cdr3_nt: TGTGCCAGCAGCTTAACGTTGAGCACAGATACGCAGTATTTT

d_call: NA
clone_size: few
j_call: TRBJ1-4
v_call: TRBV5-4
cdr3_aa: CASSPLGRDNEKLFF
cdr3_nt: TGTGCCAGCAGCCCTCTAGGGAGGGATAACGAAAAACTGTTTTTT

d_call: TRBD1
clone_size: NA
j_call: TRBJ2-3
v_call: TRBV4-3
cdr3_aa: CASSQGTVSTDTQYF
cdr3_nt: TGCGCCAGCAGCCAGGGGACAGTTAGCACAGATACGCAGTATTTT

d_call: TRBD2
clone_size: NA
j_call: TRBJ2-1
v_call: TRBV6-6
cdr3_aa: CASTTSADEQFF
cdr3_nt: TGTGCCAGCACGACTAGCGCAGATGAGCAGTTCTTC

d_call: NA
clone_size: few
j_call: TRBJ1-1
v_call: TRBV28
cdr3_aa: CASSSDRYLAFF
cdr3_nt: TGTGCCAGCAGCTCCGACAGGTACTTGGCTTTCTTT

d_call: TRBD1
clone_size: NA
j_call: TRBJ2-5
v_call: TRBV29-1
cdr3_aa: CSVATGEETQYF
cdr3_nt: TGCAGCGTAGCGACAGGGGAAGAGACCCAGTACTTC

d_call: TRBD1
clone_size: NA
j_call: TRBJ2-6
v_call: TRBV7-6
cdr3_aa: CASSPDYRGRGANVLTF
cdr3_nt: TGTGCCAGCAGCCCAGACTACAGGGGGCGCGGGGCCAACGTCCTGACTTTC

d_call: TRBD1
clone_size: few
j_call: TRBJ1-4
v_call: TRBV5-1
cdr3_aa: CASSLSTTGLDEKLFF
cdr3_nt: TGCGCCAGCAGCTTAAGCACGACAGGGTTAGATGAAAAACTGTTTTTT

d_call: NA
clone_size: NA
j_call: TRBJ1-1
v_call: TRBV3-1/TRBV3-2
cdr3_aa: CASSQGGVVNTEAFF
cdr3_nt: TGTGCCAGCAGCCAGGGTGGGGTCGTGAACACTGAAGCTTTCTTT

d_call: NA
clone_size: NA
j_call: TRBJ1-1
v_call: TRBV3-1/TRBV3-2
cdr3_aa: CASSQLNTEAFF
cdr3_nt: TGTGCCAGCAGCCAATTGAACACTGAAGCTTTCTTT

d_call: TRBD1
clone_size: NA
j_call: TRBJ1-2
v_call: TRBV6-1
cdr3_aa: CASSARGTGGLLGGYTF
cdr3_nt: TGTGCCAGCAGTGCCCGGGGGACAGGGGGCCTCTTGGGAGGCTACACCTTC

d_call: NA
clone_size: once
j_call: TRBJ2-5
v_call: TRBV15
cdr3_aa: CATSRGGSQETQYF
cdr3_nt: TGTGCCACCAGCAGAGGGGGCAGCCAAGAGACCCAGTACTTC

d_call: NA
clone_size: many
j_call: TRBJ2-7
v_call: TRBV4-2
cdr3_aa: CASSQDRWQGPSEQYF
cdr3_nt: TGTGCCAGCAGCCAAGATCGATGGCAGGGGCCCTCCGAGCAGTACTTC

d_call: NA
clone_size: few
j_call: TRBJ1-1
v_call: TRBV7-3
cdr3_aa: CASSPGPLDTEAFF
cdr3_nt: TGTGCCAGCAGCCCCGGCCCATTGGACACTGAAGCTTTCTTT

d_call: TRBD1
clone_size: NA
j_call: TRBJ1-6
v_call: TRBV14
cdr3_aa: CASSRQGYSPLHF
cdr3_nt: TGTGCCAGCAGCCGACAGGGCTATTCACCCCTCCACTTT

d_call: TRBD2
clone_size: NA
j_call: TRBJ2-2
v_call: TRBV4-2
cdr3_aa: CASSPRTSGDNTGELFF
cdr3_nt: TGTGCCAGCAGCCCGCGGACTAGCGGGGATAACACCGGGGAGCTGTTTTTT

d_call: NA
clone_size: NA
j_call: TRBJ1-1
v_call: TRBV6-1
cdr3_aa: CASSEGWLNGPEAFF
cdr3_nt: TGTGCCAGCAGTGAAGGTTGGTTAAATGGGCCTGAAGCTTTCTTT

d_call: TRBD1
clone_size: NA
j_call: TRBJ2-7
v_call: TRBV7-2
cdr3_aa: CASSARDRARSYEQYF
cdr3_nt: TGTGCCAGCAGCGCCCGGGACAGAGCCCGCTCCTACGAGCAGTACTTC

d_call: NA
clone_size: NA
j_call: TRBJ2-5
v_call: TRBV24-1
cdr3_aa: CATSEGPTQIQYF
cdr3_nt: TGTGCCACCAGTGAGGGACCCACCCAGATCCAGTACTTC

d_call: TRBD2
clone_size: NA
j_call: TRBJ2-5
v_call: TRBV19
cdr3_aa: CASSVPGLSYQETQYF
cdr3_nt: TGTGCCAGTAGTGTACCGGGACTATCGTACCAAGAGACCCAGTACTTC

d_call: NA
clone_size: NA
j_call: TRBJ2-7
v_call: TRBV5-1
cdr3_aa: CASSSPGTDTYEQYF
cdr3_nt: TGCGCCAGCAGCTCTCCCGGGACTGACACCTACGAGCAGTACTTC

d_call: TRBD2
clone_size: NA
j_call: TRBJ2-1
v_call: TRBV6-8
cdr3_aa: CASSPTSASSYNEQFF
cdr3_nt: TGTGCCAGCAGTCCAACTAGCGCCAGCTCCTACAATGAGCAGTTCTTC

d_call: NA
clone_size: NA
j_call: TRBJ2-5
v_call: TRBV10-3
cdr3_aa: CATSPGPIQETQYF
cdr3_nt: TGTGCCACTAGTCCGGGGCCAATACAGGAGACCCAGTACTTC

d_call: NA
clone_size: NA
j_call: TRBJ2-1
v_call: TRBV9
cdr3_aa: CASSVGVSYNEQFF
cdr3_nt: TGTGCCAGCAGCGTAGGGGTCTCCTACAATGAGCAGTTCTTC

d_call: NA
clone_size: NA
j_call: TRBJ1-4
v_call: TRBV5-1
cdr3_aa: CASSLSWSTNEKLFF
cdr3_nt: TGCGCCAGCAGCCTCTCTTGGTCAACTAATGAAAAACTGTTTTTT

d_call: TRBD1
clone_size: NA
j_call: TRBJ1-3
v_call: TRBV28
cdr3_aa: CASSAPGTGEDTIYF
cdr3_nt: TGTGCCAGCAGCGCTCCCGGGACAGGGGAGGACACCATATATTTT

d_call: NA
clone_size: NA
j_call: TRBJ2-5
v_call: TRBV12-3/TRBV12-4
cdr3_aa: CASRYSASETQYF
cdr3_nt: TGTGCCAGCCGATACTCGGCCTCGGAGACCCAGTACTTC

d_call: NA
clone_size: NA
j_call: TRBJ2-5
v_call: TRBV12-5
cdr3_aa: CASGLGTVETQYF
cdr3_nt: TGTGCTAGTGGTTTGGGGACAGTAGAGACCCAGTACTTC

d_call: NA
clone_size: NA
j_call: TRBJ1-1
v_call: TRBV21-1
cdr3_aa: CASSKAPVGAFF
cdr3_nt: TGTGCCAGCAGCAAAGCGCCGGTGGGAGCTTTCTTT

d_call: NA
clone_size: few
j_call: TRBJ1-2
v_call: TRBV5-6
cdr3_aa: CASSLGYREGYTF
cdr3_nt: TGTGCCAGCAGCTTGGGATACAGGGAGGGCTACACCTTC

d_call: TRBD2
clone_size: many
j_call: TRBJ2-1
v_call: TRBV27
cdr3_aa: CASSPISGGPNEQFF
cdr3_nt: TGTGCCAGCAGTCCTATATCGGGGGGTCCGAATGAGCAGTTCTTC